These 8 T cell receptor beta chains originate from one sample sequenced in a study of T cells in tuberculosis. Libraries were prepared by immunoSEQ multiplex PCR; TCRdb keeps only in-frame clonotypes and omits some of them. The sample includes roughly 92,000 clones, approximately 91% of them seen just once. Sorting used thawed, overnight-rested PBMC stained with anti-CD3, a viability dye and GMM-loaded CD1B tetramer. C32 glucose monomycolate from Rhodococcus equi was loaded onto the CD1B tetramers. Sequenced sample: CD1b-GMM tetramer-negative cells sorted from PBMCs. All receptors derive from an adult woman with latent tuberculosis.

V and J are TRBV19 and TRBJ2-3; D uncertain. Trimming took 7 bases from V and 2 from J, leaving 10 bases between them. Germline V lookup: CDR1 LNHDA, CDR2 SQIVND (reference sequence). The CDR3 covers 13 residues. For the CDR3, the DNA is TGTGCCAGTAATAACAACCCCACAGATACGCAGTATTTT. Its translation: CASNNNPTDTQYF.

The V call is TRBV13, the J call TRBJ2-2; TRBD2 matches at 11 bases. Germline V lookup: CDR1 PRHDT, CDR2 FYEKMQ (reference sequence). The junction had 6 bases not matched to a gene; V was cut back by 4 bases and J by 5 bases. The CDR3 is made up of 16 amino acids. The CDR3 sequence: CASSSSGGKITGELFF. DNA for the CDR3: TGTGCCAGCAGCTCTAGCGGGGGGAAGATAACCGGGGAGCTGTTTTTT.

The chain employs TRBV27 and TRBJ1-2, with D hard to call. This CDR3 region has 14 residues. V was pared by 7 bases and J by 0 bases, with 12 bases between. Germline CDR1 MNHEY, CDR2 SMNVEV (reference sequence). CDR3 amino acids: CASKSGSSNYGYTF. Here the CDR3 DNA reads TGTGCCAGCAAGTCCGGGAGCTCTAACTATGGCTACACCTTC.

The V and J genes are TRBV10-1 and TRBJ2-3; D call uncertain. Germline V gives CDR1 WNHNN, CDR2 SYGVQD (reference sequence). Trimming shortened V by 0 bases and J by 4 bases, and 14 bases separated the two germline ends. This CDR3 comprises 16 residues. The CDR3 loop is CASSESTSVSADTQYF. The CDR3 bases are TGCGCCAGCAGTGAGTCGACTTCGGTCAGCGCAGATACGCAGTATTTT.

J is TRBJ2-5 and V is TRBV5-1, with D unclear. The V end was cut by 0 bases, the J end by 1 base, with 7 bases between. CDR1 and CDR2 from the germline V gene are SGHRS and YFSETQ. This CDR3 contains 14 residues. The CDR3 protein is CASSLDGSQETQYF. CDR3 sequence (DNA): TGCGCCAGCAGCTTGGATGGTAGCCAAGAGACCCAGTACTTC. Looking up the rest from reference TRBV5-1 and TRBJ2-5 gives the full variable domain: KAGVTQTPRYLIKTRGQQVTLSCSPISGHRSVSWYQQTPGQGLQFLFEYFSETQRNKGNFPGRFSGRQFSNSRSEMNVSTLELGDSALYLCASSLDGSQETQYFGPGTRLLVL.

V is TRBV29-1 and J is TRBJ2-2; D is possibly TRBD1 (6 bases). V was pared by 3 bases and J by 3 bases, with 8 bases between. The CDR3 is made up of 13 amino acids. Germline lookup yields CDR1 SQVTM and CDR2 ANQGSEA. The DNA of the CDR3 is TGCAGCGTTGATGAGGGGGACACCGGGGAGCTGTTTTTT. It codes for CSVDEGDTGELFF.

This clone was detected only once. V and J are TRBV15 and TRBJ2-5; TRBD2 agrees at 7 bases. V gave up 6 bases and J gave up 4 bases; unmatched junction bases: 2. The germline CDR1 and CDR2 sequences are LNHNV and YYDKDF (reference sequence). The CDR3 has 12 residues. The CDR3 coding sequence is TGTGCCACCAGTTCTAGCGGAGAGACCCAGTACTTC. It specifies CATSSSGETQYF.

The count of this clone is one. The chain is built from TRBV5-6 and TRBJ2-1; weak D call: TRBD2 (5 bases). Germline CDR1 and CDR2: SGHDT and YYEEEE. The CDR3 totals 13 residues. V was clipped by 7 bases and J by 8 bases, with 16 bases between them. CDR3 sequence: CASSSRHGDEQFF. The CDR3 DNA reads TGTGCCAGCTCTAGCCGGCACGGCGATGAGCAGTTCTTC.